The entry that follows covers one TCR beta chain sequence. Profiling relied on immunoSEQ multiplex PCR, and the TCRdb table lists in-frame clones only, not all of them. Here the sample spans about 11,000 clones, over 65% being singletons. The data were obtained in a study of somatic mutations in cytotoxic T cells in rheumatoid arthritis. The CDR3 has 13 amino acids. Germline V gene lookup returns CDR1 MNHEY and CDR2 SMNVEV (reference sequence). The germline V and J ends were trimmed by 5 bases and 8 bases, with 15 bases remaining between them. This receptor was obtained from a man in his 70s in good health. This chain joins TRBV27 and TRBJ1-2; D unresolved. The material sequenced was CD8+ T cells sorted from blood. For the CDR3, the DNA is TGTGCCAGCAGTCCATCAGTAGCGACAGGCTACACCTTC. This gives the protein CASSPSVATGYTF.